The sequence of this T cell receptor (beta chain) was determined in a study of shared clonotypes between healthy human individuals. Across the whole study: Per donor, three plates held CD4 naive cells, three held CD4 memory, two held CD8 naive and one held CD8 memory.

Per germline, CDR1 SGHTA and CDR2 FQGNSA. V was cut by 3 bases and J by 7 bases, with 15 bases left in between. CDR3 length equals 14 residues. Partitioning of CD4+ cells yielded a CD45RA+ naive subset and a CD45RA-negative memory subset. Replicate PCRs from sorted subsets contained 200 ng DNA, which is around 30,000 T cell genomes. Sequencing used immunoSEQ multiplex PCR; TCRdb keeps in-frame clones, though not all of them. This sample yields some 2,000,000 clones, of which 90% to 95% are seen a single time; roughly 0.13% belongs to the top ten. The genes are TRBV7-2 and TRBJ1-2, with D possibly TRBD1 on 5 matching bases. The TCR sequence derives from a man between 18 and 29 years old in good health. The sequencing sample was made of naive CD4+ T cells sorted from blood. Subset specified: CD45RA+ positively selected. CDR3 DNA sequence: TGTGCCAGCAGCTTCATGGGGGAAGTGTTTGGCTACACCTTC. This sequence encodes CASSFMGEVFGYTF.